Listed here are 31 T cell receptor beta chains from one sample, sequenced in a study of CXCR3-negative and CXCR3-positive naive CD8 T cells. The TRB cDNA libraries were prepared by 5' RACE with UMI labels. From its re-call of the 5' RACE reads, TCRdb lists each CDR3 protein once, without DNA. In all, the sample yields 100,000 to 150,000 distinct CDR3 sequences. Sequencing was done on a sample of naive CXCR3- CD8+ T cells from blood. Subset of the sample: CD45RO-CCR7+CD27+CD95- naive CD8+ T cells lacking CXCR3 (TNR3-). The origin of the receptors is a human donor in good health. Some clones in this sample may be carry-over from other donors' samples.

V usage is TRBV28 and J usage is TRBJ1-4. The V gene's germline CDR1 is MDHEN and CDR2 SYDVKM. The CDR3 has 16 residues. CDR3 sequence: CASSFGPPGGDGKLFF. Drawing the rest from reference TRBV28 and TRBJ1-4, the complete variable domain is DVKVTQSSRYLVKRTGEKVFLECVQDMDHENMFWYRQDPGLGLRLIYFSYDVKMKEKGDIPEGYSVSREKKERFSLILESASTNQTSMYLCASSFGPPGGDGKLFFGSGTQLSVL.

The V and J genes are TRBV9 and TRBJ2-7; the D call of TRBD1 rests on TCRdb alone, since no DNA is present to check it. In germline, CDR1 is SGDLS, CDR2 YYNGEE. The CDR3 is made up of 14 amino acids. The CDR3 loop is CASSVGGETYEQYF.

V usage is TRBV12-3 or TRBV12-4 and J usage is TRBJ2-6; TCRdb proposes TRBD2, but this gene call is untestable without DNA. There are 15 residues in the CDR3. This chain's CDR3 is CASKGLAPGANVLTF.

The chain recombines TRBV2 with TRBJ2-7; without DNA, the TCRdb call of TRBD2 cannot be checked. Germline CDR1 reads SNHLY; CDR2 reads FYNNEI. CDR3 size: 18 residues. Here the CDR3 reads CASSEGGLAGGPGYEQYF.

The chain's CDR3 is CASSIGTNTGELFF. The chain is built from TRBV19 and TRBJ2-2; the TRBD1 assignment by TCRdb is unverifiable without DNA. CDR1 is LNHDA, CDR2 SQIVND, per germline (reference sequence). The CDR3 length is 14 residues. Full variable domain (missing parts from reference TRBV19 and TRBJ2-2): DGGITQSPKYLFRKEGQNVTLSCEQNLNHDAMYWYRQDPGQGLRLIYYSQIVNDFQKGDIAEGYSVSREKKESFPLTVTSAQKNPTAFYLCASSIGTNTGELFFGEGSRLTVL.

The chain combines TRBV27 with TRBJ2-7; TCRdb indicates TRBD2, and absent DNA this call remains unverified. The CDR3 is 16 residues long. Germline CDR1 and CDR2: MNHEY and SMNVEV (reference sequence). The CDR3 reads CASSSTSGGPSYEQYF.

This CDR3 is CASRNFTRYEQYF. V usage is TRBV7-2 and J usage is TRBJ2-7. This CDR3 contains 13 residues. Per germline, CDR1 SGHTA and CDR2 FQGNSA.

The V gene is TRBV7-6, the J gene TRBJ2-1; TCRdb calls TRBD2, which cannot be checked without DNA. CDR3 length: 15 amino acids. The germline gives CDR1 SGHVS, CDR2 FNYEAQ. The CDR3 reads CASSFLAGGVNEQFF.

The CDR3 spells CATSRDRGGQNTGELFF. J is TRBJ2-2 and V is TRBV15; the D gene TCRdb calls, TRBD1, cannot be checked with no DNA. The CDR3 loop spans 17 amino acids. Germline V gene lookup returns CDR1 LNHNV and CDR2 YYDKDF (reference sequence).

The chain is built from TRBV7-9 and TRBJ2-1. Germline V gene data show CDR1 as SEHNR and CDR2 as FQNEAQ (reference sequence). This CDR3 contains 16 residues. The CDR3: CASSFPTTDSYNEQFF.

This chain connects TRBV9 to TRBJ1-5. The CDR3 is made up of 15 amino acids. Germline V gene data show CDR1 as SGDLS and CDR2 as YYNGEE. The CDR3 is CASSVGISGNQPQHF.

This chain links TRBV10-3 with TRBJ2-5; TCRdb gives TRBD1 as the D gene, but with no DNA this cannot be confirmed. Per the germline V gene, CDR1 is ENHRY and CDR2 is SYGVKD. CDR3 length: 15 amino acids. CDR3 protein: CAISDPATVQETQYF.

This chain joins TRBV5-1 and TRBJ1-1; absent DNA, TCRdb's TRBD1 call cannot be checked. CDR3 length: 15 residues. The germline V gene has CDR1 SGHRS and CDR2 YFSETQ. CDR3 loop: CASSHGQGRNTEAFF.

V usage is TRBV29-1 and J usage is TRBJ2-1; the TCRdb call, TRBD1, lacks DNA for checking. Germline V gene lookup returns CDR1 SQVTM and CDR2 ANQGSEA. The CDR3 consists of 12 residues. The CDR3 loop is CSARGQTDEQFF.

V gene TRBV27 combines with J gene TRBJ1-2. CDR3 size: 15 residues. In germline, CDR1 is MNHEY, CDR2 SMNVEV (reference sequence). The CDR3 sequence is CASSLSFPGPYGYTF.

This chain uses TRBV24-1 with TRBJ1-2; TCRdb reports TRBD1, a call that lacks DNA to check it against. Germline values: CDR1 KGHDR, CDR2 SFDVKD. The length of the CDR3 is 13 residues. CDR3 in amino acids: CATSETDSYGYTF.

Here the CDR3 reads CSAIASGGERSSTDTQYF. The chain carries TRBV20-1 and TRBJ2-3; the D gene TCRdb calls, TRBD2, cannot be checked with no DNA. The length of the CDR3 is 18 residues. CDR1 and CDR2 (germline): DFQATT, SNEGSKA (reference sequence).

The V gene is TRBV20-1, the J gene TRBJ2-7; no DNA is available, so the TRBD2 call from TCRdb remains unchecked. There are 16 residues in the CDR3. In germline, CDR1 is DFQATT, CDR2 SNEGSKA (reference sequence). CDR3 residues: CSARPTGLAGFDEQYF.

The chain employs TRBV4-2 and TRBJ2-7; TCRdb reports TRBD2, a call that lacks DNA to check it against. This CDR3 has 15 amino acids. Germline V CDR1 and CDR2: LGHNA, YNFKEQ. The CDR3 spells CASSQGASGRYEQYF.

The J gene is TRBJ1-2, the V gene TRBV29-1. The CDR3 is 12 amino acids. The germline gives CDR1 SQVTM, CDR2 ANQGSEA. CDR3 sequence reads: CSVPGTSGGYTF.

The chain joins TRBV25-1 to TRBJ2-7. The CDR3 has 14 amino acids. The germline gives CDR1 MGHDK, CDR2 SYGVNS. The CDR3 loop is CASSAGAGIVEQYF.

The chain has TRBV5-6 and TRBJ2-2; the D gene TCRdb calls, TRBD1, cannot be checked with no DNA. In germline, CDR1 is SGHDT, CDR2 YYEEEE. This CDR3 contains 15 residues. The CDR3 spells CASSSGGPENGELFF. Combining the CDR3 with reference TRBV5-6 and TRBJ2-2 gives the whole variable domain DAGVTQSPTHLIKTRGQQVTLRCSPKSGHDTVSWYQQALGQGPQFIFQYYEEEERQRGNFPDRFSGHQFPNYSSELNVNALLLGDSALYLCASSSGGPENGELFFGEGSRLTVL.

The chain links TRBV5-1 to TRBJ2-7; TCRdb's assignment of TRBD2 cannot be checked, as there is no DNA. The CDR3 is 14 amino acids. Germline CDR1 is SGHRS and CDR2 is YFSETQ. The CDR3 is CASSLTSGYYEQYF. The variable domain in full, with the rest retrieved from reference TRBV5-1 and TRBJ2-7, is KAGVTQTPRYLIKTRGQQVTLSCSPISGHRSVSWYQQTPGQGLQFLFEYFSETQRNKGNFPGRFSGRQFSNSRSEMNVSTLELGDSALYLCASSLTSGYYEQYFGPGTRLTVT.

The chain joins TRBV15 to TRBJ1-5; TCRdb picks TRBD1, but there is no DNA to check that call. The CDR3 contains 15 residues. CDR1 and CDR2 (germline): LNHNV, YYDKDF (reference sequence). This CDR3 is CATSRSAGARQPQHF.

J is TRBJ2-7 and V is TRBV4-1. CDR1 and CDR2 (germline): MGHRA, YSYEKL. This CDR3 is 15 amino acids long. CDR3 residues: CASSQDLGRSYEQYF.

The V call is TRBV12-3 or TRBV12-4, the J call TRBJ2-5; the D gene TCRdb calls, TRBD2, cannot be checked with no DNA. There are 13 residues in the CDR3. The CDR3 region is CASSFSSGGAQYF.

This rearrangement joins TRBV4-1 to TRBJ2-1; checking the TCRdb D call of TRBD1 is not possible without DNA. This CDR3 comprises 14 residues. Germline CDR1 reads MGHRA; CDR2 reads YSYEKL. This CDR3 is CASSQIQGGDEQFF.

The genes are TRBV29-1 and TRBJ2-7; TCRdb reports TRBD1, a call that lacks DNA to check it against. Germline CDR1 and CDR2: SQVTM and ANQGSEA. The CDR3 has 14 residues. The chain's CDR3 is CSVGSAGANHEQYF.

The V call is TRBV7-9, the J call TRBJ2-6; TCRdb outputs TRBD1, but without DNA this stays unchecked. CDR3 length equals 14 residues. From germline, CDR1 is SEHNR and CDR2 FQNEAQ (reference sequence). CDR3 sequence reads: CARKTLTGANVLTF.

The chain carries TRBV29-1 and TRBJ2-1. Per germline, CDR1 SQVTM and CDR2 ANQGSEA. This CDR3 contains 13 residues. Here the CDR3 reads CSVEEGSYNEQFF.

V is TRBV5-1 and J is TRBJ2-1; as DNA is missing, the TRBD1 call by TCRdb cannot be tested. CDR3 length: 15 amino acids. Looked up from germline, CDR1 is SGHRS and CDR2 is YFSETQ. CDR3 residues: CASSLPGQGFNEQFF.